The 27 T cell receptor beta chains below all came from one sample that was sequenced in a study of identical twins. TCRdb processed the 5' RACE reads anew with MiXCR; each CDR3 protein has one entry. Found here are 690,000 or so distinct CDR3 sequences, less than 10% of them singletons; the top ten hold about 0.98%. This sample also appeared in a second study, on yellow fever vaccine responses in identical twins.

The specimen sequenced was PBMCs. These receptor sequences come from a young woman in good health.

This clonotype was counted at least ten times. The chain employs TRBV7-8 and TRBJ2-1; D is undetermined. Trimming cost V 2 bases and J 7 bases, with 12 bases left between them. Germline V gene data show CDR1 as SGHVS and CDR2 as FQNEAQ. This CDR3 has 14 residues. In DNA form, the CDR3 reads TGTGCCAGCAGCTTAACCCAACAGAAAAATGAGCAGTTCTTC. This sequence encodes CASSLTQQKNEQFF.

The rearrangement joins TRBV28 to TRBJ2-7, with no clear D. Trimming shortened V by 6 bases and J by 4 bases, and 10 bases separated the two germline ends. This CDR3 has 12 residues. From germline, CDR1 is MDHEN and CDR2 SYDVKM. The CDR3 sequence is CASSRYIYEQYF. CDR3 DNA sequence: TGTGCCAGCAGCCGCTATATTTACGAGCAGTACTTC. Filled out from reference TRBV28 and TRBJ2-7, the complete variable domain reads DVKVTQSSRYLVKRTGEKVFLECVQDMDHENMFWYRQDPGLGLRLIYFSYDVKMKEKGDIPEGYSVSREKKERFSLILESASTNQTSMYLCASSRYIYEQYFGPGTRLTVT.

The table lists this clonotype with a few counts. V usage is TRBV27 and J usage is TRBJ2-3; D may correspond to TRBD1 or TRBD2 (5 bases each). The germline V and J ends were trimmed by 3 bases and 2 bases, with 12 bases remaining between them. The CDR3 runs 15 residues. Germline V gene lookup returns CDR1 MNHEY and CDR2 SMNVEV (reference sequence). The CDR3 region has the DNA TGTGCCAGCAGTTTGGGGACGGACCTCACAGATACGCAGTATTTT. This encodes CASSLGTDLTDTQYF.

The chain combines TRBV29-1 with TRBJ2-5; D is uncertain. Germline V gene sequence: CDR1 SQVTM, CDR2 ANQGSEA. This CDR3 has 13 amino acids. Trimming removed 6 bases from V and 4 bases from J, with 15 bases in between. CDR3 loop: CSVGHSPAETQYF. In nucleotides, the CDR3 is TGCAGCGTGGGCCATTCCCCGGCAGAGACCCAGTACTTC.

As concerns this clonotype: One end of the junction varies from germline; a read error may be responsible. The rearrangement uses TRBV4-1 and TRBJ2-4; D gene ambiguous. Looked up from germline, CDR1 is MGHRA and CDR2 is YSYEKL. The CDR3 loop spans 16 amino acids. The CDR3 DNA follows: TGCGCCTGCAGCCAAGGGCCCAGAGTAGCCAAAAACATTCAGTACTTC. Residues: CACSQGPRVAKNIQYF.

The genes are TRBV20-1 and TRBJ1-2; TRBD1 agrees at 11 bases. V was pared by 2 bases and J by 4 bases, with 6 bases of the junction left unmatched. Germline CDR1 reads DFQATT; CDR2 reads SNEGSKA (reference sequence). The CDR3 is 15 amino acids. DNA for the CDR3: TGCAGTGCTAGAACCGGACAGGGGGCGCGCTATGGCTACACCTTC. Encoded protein: CSARTGQGARYGYTF.

This clonotype was counted a few times. V is TRBV7-3 and J is TRBJ2-7; 8 bases agree with TRBD2. The CDR3 is 15 amino acids. Germline-derived CDR1 and CDR2 are SGHTA and FQGTGA. Unmatched junction bases numbered 9, after V lost 4 bases and J lost 4 bases. The CDR3 protein is CASSSDGGAFYEQYF. The DNA of the CDR3 is TGTGCCAGCAGCTCAGACGGGGGGGCCTTTTACGAGCAGTACTTC.

The V and J genes are TRBV7-9 and TRBJ2-7, with D tentatively TRBD1 (7 bases). Trimming removed 3 bases at V and 3 bases at J, with 18 bases between. Germline assignment: CDR1 SEHNR and CDR2 FQNEAQ (reference sequence). The CDR3 has 16 amino acids. CDR3 sequence: CASSLGQGQGGYEQYF. The CDR3, as DNA: TGTGCCAGCAGCTTGGGCCAGGGCCAGGGGGGCTACGAGCAGTACTTC.

This sequence joins TRBV28 and TRBJ2-1; 9 nucleotides agree with TRBD1. This CDR3 contains 15 residues. From germline, CDR1 is MDHEN and CDR2 SYDVKM. The V gene end was trimmed by 6 bases and the J gene end by 4 bases; junction bases not matched to a gene: 7. CDR3: CASSPGTGWYNEQFF. The CDR3 nucleotides read TGTGCCAGCAGCCCCGGGACAGGGTGGTACAATGAGCAGTTCTTC.

As DNA, the CDR3 is TGTGCCAGCAGCCCTCCGGGACTAGGCTACAATGAGCAGTTCTTC. Translating gives CASSPPGLGYNEQFF. The rearrangement joins TRBV27 to TRBJ2-1, with 8 nucleotides matching TRBD2. J lost 3 bases, V lost 6 bases, and 7 bases had no gene match. CDR1 is MNHEY, CDR2 SMNVEV, per germline (reference sequence). The CDR3 length is 15 residues.

The V and J genes are TRBV6-5 and TRBJ2-3; D possibly uses TRBD1 or TRBD2 (6 bases each). Germline V gene data show CDR1 as MNHEY and CDR2 as SVGAGI. Between the trimmed V and J ends, which lost 4 bases and 0 bases, there was a span of 14 bases. CDR3 length: 16 residues. The DNA of the CDR3 is TGTGCCAGCAGTTCACTGTGGGGGGCGAGCACAGATACGCAGTATTTT. Amino acid sequence: CASSSLWGASTDTQYF.

J is TRBJ2-5 and V is TRBV7-2; D remains unclear. Trimming took 3 bases from V and 5 from J, leaving 10 bases between them. Germline V gene data show CDR1 as SGHTA and CDR2 as FQGNSA. The CDR3 contains 13 residues. The CDR3 sequence: CASSLAPVETQYF. For the CDR3, the DNA is TGTGCCAGCAGCTTGGCCCCGGTGGAGACCCAGTACTTC. Variable domain in full (rest from reference TRBV7-2 and TRBJ2-5): GAGVSQSPSNKVTEKGKDVELRCDPISGHTALYWYRQSLGQGLEFLIYFQGNSAPDKSGLPSDRFSAERTGGSVSTLTIQRTQQEDSAVYLCASSLAPVETQYFGPGTRLLVL.

This chain uses TRBV5-6 with TRBJ2-1; TRBD1 might be the D (6 bases). CDR3 length: 14 residues. Germline V lookup: CDR1 SGHDT, CDR2 YYEEEE. Trimming shortened V by 5 bases and J by 6 bases, and 15 bases separated the two germline ends. Written as DNA, the CDR3 is TGTGCCAGCAGGGACGGGACATTACGCAATGAGCAGTTCTTC. Translated, it gives CASRDGTLRNEQFF. The whole variable domain, filled in from reference TRBV5-6 and TRBJ2-1, reads DAGVTQSPTHLIKTRGQQVTLRCSPKSGHDTVSWYQQALGQGPQFIFQYYEEEERQRGNFPDRFSGHQFPNYSSELNVNALLLGDSALYLCASRDGTLRNEQFFGPGTRLTVL.

This clonotype was seen ten or more times. The V and J genes are TRBV29-1 and TRBJ2-5; D uncertain. Germline V gene sequence: CDR1 SQVTM, CDR2 ANQGSEA. Trimming left V 3 bases short and J 2 bases short, with 10 bases between. The CDR3 is 13 amino acids. The CDR3 nucleotides are TGCAGCGTTGACTCGGTCAATCAAGAGACCCAGTACTTC. Amino acids: CSVDSVNQETQYF.

Only a few counts were recorded for this clonotype. The chain carries TRBV3-1 and TRBJ2-1, with 11 nucleotides matching TRBD2. Germline CDR1 LGHDT, CDR2 YNNKEL (reference sequence). The trim removed 0 bases at V and 0 bases at J, leaving 13 bases unmatched. There are 21 residues in the CDR3. The CDR3 is CASSQEVPGLAAQYSYNEQFF. The CDR3, as DNA: TGTGCCAGCAGCCAAGAAGTCCCGGGACTAGCGGCACAATACTCCTACAATGAGCAGTTCTTC.

This clonotype was seen only a few times. J is TRBJ1-6 and V is TRBV12-3 or TRBV12-4; tentative D call: TRBD1 (5 bases). Between the trimmed V and J ends, which lost 3 bases and 10 bases, there was a span of 10 bases. This CDR3 contains 13 residues. Written as DNA, the CDR3 is TGTGCCAGCAGTTTTGGGGGTTTCTCACCCCTCCACTTT. The encoded protein is CASSFGGFSPLHF.

This clonotype was recorded many times. The chain combines TRBV7-2 with TRBJ2-1; D is undetermined. Germline V lookup: CDR1 SGHTA, CDR2 FQGNSA. V was clipped by 1 base and J by 0 bases, with 10 bases between them. The CDR3 has 16 residues. CDR3 nucleotides: TGTGCCAGCAGCTTAGATAGCATTAGCTCCTACAATGAGCAGTTCTTC. Translated, it gives CASSLDSISSYNEQFF.

The rearrangement links TRBV2 to TRBJ2-1, with TRBD2 matching 9 bases. Germline V gene sequence: CDR1 SNHLY, CDR2 FYNNEI. This CDR3 has 18 amino acids. V lost 4 bases to trimming and J lost 0 bases; unmatched junction nucleotides: 10. CDR3 bases: TGTGCCAGCAGTGGGGACCAGCGGGGGGTTAGCTCCTACAATGAGCAGTTCTTC. The encoded protein is CASSGDQRGVSSYNEQFF.

V is TRBV6-2 or TRBV6-3 and J is TRBJ2-3, with D uncertain. The CDR3 spans 16 residues. Trimming took 0 bases from V and 3 from J, leaving 13 bases between them. Looked up from germline, CDR1 is MNHEY and CDR2 is SVGEGT. CDR3 in DNA: TGTGCCAGCAGTTACTCGATGGTCGAGGCAACAGATACGCAGTATTTT. Translated, it gives CASSYSMVEATDTQYF.

This clonotype was counted ten times or more. The chain combines TRBV28 with TRBJ2-7; 7 nucleotides agree with TRBD1. V trimming: 7 bases; J trimming: 1 base; junction bases outside the gene matches: 10. From germline, CDR1 is MDHEN and CDR2 SYDVKM. The CDR3 consists of 15 residues. CDR3 residues: CASITQGPESYEQYF. CDR3 coding DNA: TGTGCCAGCATCACACAGGGGCCGGAGTCCTACGAGCAGTACTTC.

This clonotype showed up many times. The chain is built from TRBV7-9 and TRBJ2-5; D is uncertain. Trimming pared 1 base from V and 5 bases from J, leaving 14 bases between. CDR1 and CDR2 (germline): SEHNR, FQNEAQ (reference sequence). CDR3 length equals 15 residues. The CDR3 spells CASSLVPGPEETQYF. DNA for the CDR3: TGTGCCAGCAGCTTAGTCCCAGGACCGGAGGAGACCCAGTACTTC.

In its sample, this clonotype was seen many times. The chain employs TRBV29-1 and TRBJ2-1; no clear D. Germline CDR1 and CDR2: SQVTM and ANQGSEA. The length of the CDR3 is 11 residues. The V and J ends lost 1 base and 5 bases respectively, with 3 bases between them. The CDR3 DNA follows: TGCAGCGTTGAAGCCCACAATGAGCAGTTCTTC. Protein sequence: CSVEAHNEQFF.

In its sample, this clonotype was seen many times. This chain joins TRBV12-3 or TRBV12-4 and TRBJ2-2, with D perhaps TRBD1 (5 bases). V lost 1 base, J lost 6 bases, and 15 bases lay in between. CDR3 size: 16 residues. For the CDR3, the DNA is TGTGCCAGCAGTTTAGGACAGCCAGGCCCACCCGGGGAGCTGTTTTTT. Its translation: CASSLGQPGPPGELFF.

There are a few counts of this clonotype. The V call is TRBV29-1, the J call TRBJ2-3; D not certain. The CDR3 contains 11 residues. Per the germline V gene, CDR1 is SQVTM and CDR2 is ANQGSEA. The V gene lost 6 bases and the J gene lost 4 bases, with 8 bases spanning the gap. The CDR3 nucleotides read TGCAGCGTGGGGAATCCAGATACGCAGTATTTT. Its translation is CSVGNPDTQYF.

This clonotype appeared a few times. The chain couples TRBV6-1 to TRBJ2-2; TRBD1 agrees at 7 bases. The J segment lost 6 bases and the V segment lost 5 bases, leaving 6 bases of the junction unmatched. Germline CDR1 MNHNS, CDR2 SASEGT. CDR3 length: 14 amino acids. CDR3 loop: CASSRTGDSGELFF. The CDR3 DNA follows: TGTGCCAGCAGTCGCACAGGGGATTCCGGGGAGCTGTTTTTT.

The sample holds a few counts of this clonotype. In DNA form, the CDR3 reads TGTGCCAGCTGGATGGAGGGCAGCTATGGCTACACCTTC. This gives the protein CASWMEGSYGYTF. The V gene is TRBV7-9, the J gene TRBJ1-2; D gene uncertain. Trimming cost V 8 bases and J 4 bases, with 14 bases left between them. This CDR3 contains 13 residues. Per the germline V gene, CDR1 is SEHNR and CDR2 is FQNEAQ (reference sequence). The entire variable domain, with the rest obtained from reference TRBV7-9 and TRBJ1-2, is as follows: DTGVSQNPRHKITKRGQNVTFRCDPISEHNRLYWYRQTLGQGPEFLTYFQNEAQLEKSRLLSDRFSAERPKGSFSTLEIQRTEQGDSAMYLCASWMEGSYGYTFGSGTRLTVV.

The J gene is TRBJ1-2, the V gene TRBV5-6; TRBD1 matches 10 bases. CDR3 length: 16 amino acids. Germline V CDR1 and CDR2: SGHDT, YYEEEE. Trimming removed 4 bases from V and 2 bases from J; junction bases left unmatched: 8. CDR3 bases: TGTGCCAGCAGCCGGGACAGGGGATCCGCCAACTATGGCTACACCTTC. Amino acids: CASSRDRGSANYGYTF.